These 14 T cell receptor beta chains originate from one sample sequenced in a study of blood T cell repertoires in COVID-19. Data came from immunoSEQ multiplex PCR; TCRdb stores just in-frame clones and leaves some out. The data contain 85,000 to 95,000 clones, around 88% of them singletons. Sequencing was done on a sample of peripheral blood. All receptors come from a man aged 60-69 years with acute or convalescent COVID-19.

The chain recombines TRBV5-1 with TRBJ1-4; TRBD1 matches at 9 bases. Germline loops: CDR1 SGHRS, CDR2 YFSETQ. This CDR3 has 18 residues. Trimming removed 3 bases from V and 6 bases from J; junction bases left unmatched: 15. The CDR3 protein is CASSSKPLDRGFDEKLFF. For the CDR3, the DNA is TGCGCCAGCAGCTCGAAGCCCCTGGACAGGGGCTTTGATGAAAAACTGTTTTTT.

This clone was observed once. The chain uses TRBV15 and TRBJ2-5; 11 positions agree with TRBD2. Germline V gene lookup returns CDR1 LNHNV and CDR2 YYDKDF (reference sequence). There are 17 residues in the CDR3. The V segment lost 2 bases and the J segment 0 bases; nucleotides outside the gene matches: 5. The CDR3: CATSRPGTSGYQETQYF. The CDR3 region has the DNA TGTGCCACCAGCAGACCCGGGACTAGCGGATACCAAGAGACCCAGTACTTC.

The rearrangement uses TRBV21-1 and TRBJ1-1; no DNA check was done on the table's D call, TRBD1. TRBV21-1 is deemed a pseudogene. The length of the CDR3 is 16 residues. As DNA, the CDR3 is TGTGCCAGCAGCAAAGTTTGGACAGGGAAGGACACTGAAGCTTTCTTT. Translated, it gives CASSKVWTGKDTEAFF.

This clone occurred once. This chain connects TRBV2 to TRBJ2-7; TRBD2 matches at 7 bases. The CDR3 totals 15 residues. The germline V gene has CDR1 SNHLY and CDR2 FYNNEI. V shed 3 bases, J shed 3 bases, and the junction held 8 bases outside the gene matches. CDR3 in amino acids: CASSDPAGVFYEQYF. The CDR3 region has the DNA TGTGCCAGCAGTGACCCGGCGGGGGTCTTCTACGAGCAGTACTTC.

This clone occurred once. The V gene is TRBV3-1 (or the pseudogene TRBV3-2), the J gene TRBJ2-7; perhaps TRBD2 as D (5 bases). The CDR3 covers 14 residues. The germline V and J ends were trimmed by 4 bases and 0 bases, with 10 bases remaining between them. Germline values: CDR1 LGHDT, CDR2 YNNKEL (reference sequence). The DNA for the CDR3 is TGTGCCAGCAGCCGGTGGACTGACTCCTACGAGCAGTACTTC. This encodes CASSRWTDSYEQYF.

V gene TRBV6-6 combines with J gene TRBJ2-7; TRBD1 aligns across 8 bases. V was pared by 2 bases and J by 3 bases, with 3 bases of the junction left unmatched. The germline V gene has CDR1 MNHNY and CDR2 SVGAGI (reference sequence). There are 14 residues in the CDR3. CDR3: CASSYPGQGYEQYF. The CDR3 region has the DNA TGTGCCAGCAGTTACCCAGGACAGGGCTACGAGCAGTACTTC.

The chain has TRBV29-1 and TRBJ1-2, with TRBD1 matching 9 bases. CDR3 length equals 12 residues. The germline V gene has CDR1 SQVTM and CDR2 ANQGSEA. The V segment lost 6 bases and the J segment 4 bases; nucleotides outside the gene matches: 3. The CDR3 reads CSVGQGTYGYTF. The CDR3 DNA is TGCAGCGTGGGACAGGGAACCTATGGCTACACCTTC.

The rearrangement joins TRBV3-1 (or the pseudogene TRBV3-2) to TRBJ1-2; maybe TRBD1 (6 bases). Germline V gene sequence: CDR1 LGHDT, CDR2 YNNKEL (reference sequence). V lost 7 bases, J lost 8 bases, and 20 bases lay in between. CDR3 length: 14 residues. The CDR3 coding sequence is TGTGCCAGCAAGACAGGAGGCGGACCTCACGGCTACACCTTC. Residues: CASKTGGGPHGYTF.

V usage is TRBV30 and J usage is TRBJ2-5; D gene uncertain. The germline V and J ends were trimmed by 2 bases and 4 bases, with 23 bases remaining between them. Germline assignment: CDR1 GTSNPN and CDR2 SVGIG (reference sequence). The CDR3 covers 17 residues. The CDR3 DNA reads TGTGCCTGGAGTACTACACCGTCTGGGTTCCGAGGAGAGACCCAGTACTTC. Its protein product is CAWSTTPSGFRGETQYF.

The gene calls are TRBV6-1 and TRBJ2-3, with TRBD2 identical over 10 bases. Germline lookup yields CDR1 MNHNS and CDR2 SASEGT. CDR3 length equals 14 residues. V lost 1 base and J lost 8; bases outside the gene matches: 3. The CDR3 loop reads CASSEVRTSGTQYF. The CDR3 region has the DNA TGTGCCAGCAGTGAAGTACGGACTAGCGGTACGCAGTATTTT.

The V gene is TRBV28, the J gene TRBJ2-2; D perhaps matches TRBD1 (6 bases). Germline V CDR1 and CDR2: MDHEN, SYDVKM. The CDR3 spans 14 residues. The V and J ends lost 7 bases and 7 bases respectively, with 16 bases between them. As DNA, the CDR3 is TGTGCCAGCATCCCAACAGGGATCGGCGGGGAGCTGTTTTTT. Its translation is CASIPTGIGGELFF.

The genes are TRBV19 and TRBJ2-5; 10 bases map to TRBD2. V lost 3 bases and J lost 2; bases outside the gene matches: 6. The CDR3 length is 16 residues. Per germline, CDR1 LNHDA and CDR2 SQIVND (reference sequence). The CDR3 is CASSITGTSVQETQYF. The DNA of the CDR3 is TGTGCCAGTAGTATTACCGGGACTAGCGTACAAGAGACCCAGTACTTC.

This chain links TRBV29-1 with TRBJ1-6; tentatively, D is TRBD1 (6 bases). This CDR3 spans 15 amino acids. V was cut by 5 bases and J by 0 bases, with 11 bases left in between. The germline V gene encodes CDR1 SQVTM and CDR2 ANQGSEA. CDR3 nucleotide sequence: TGCAGCGTTCAAACAGGGAGCTCCTATAATTCACCCCTCCACTTT. Translation gives CSVQTGSSYNSPLHF.

The J gene is TRBJ1-2, the V gene TRBV13; 9 bases are a match to TRBD1. J lost 7 bases, V lost 3 bases, and 3 bases had no gene match. This CDR3 is 13 amino acids long. Germline assignment: CDR1 PRHDT and CDR2 FYEKMQ (reference sequence). CDR3 DNA: TGTGCCAGCAGCTTGGACAGGGGTCCTGGCTACACCTTC. Its translation is CASSLDRGPGYTF.